The 18 T cell receptor beta chains presented below share a single source sample, sequenced in a study of blood T cells in healthy people across ages. Through a sample-barcoded 5' primer and a J-beta primer mix, a second PCR was run for roughly 6 to 12 cycles. TCRdb redid the calling of the 5' RACE reads with MiXCR, one entry per CDR3 protein. The repertoire holds approximately 700,000 distinct CDR3 sequences, with roughly 32% as singletons. Sequencing used blood. These receptors originate from a woman over 75 in good health.

The rearrangement joins TRBV4-1 to TRBJ2-1, with 10 bases aligning to TRBD2. The CDR3 loop spans 16 amino acids. Trimming cost V 3 bases and J 6 bases; bases outside gene matches: 8. Germline V gene lookup returns CDR1 MGHRA and CDR2 YSYEKL. CDR3 sequence (DNA): TGCGCCAGCAGCCAGGGGGTAGCGGGGGGCGGCAATGAGCAGTTCTTC. It yields the protein CASSQGVAGGGNEQFF.

This clonotype was picked up a small number of times. CDR3 DNA: TGTGCCAGCAGCCGAAGTATAACGAACCAGCCCCAGCATTTT. Amino acid sequence: CASSRSITNQPQHF. This sequence joins TRBV7-8 and TRBJ1-5; no reliable D call. Per germline, CDR1 SGHVS and CDR2 FQNEAQ. The V gene lost 5 bases and the J gene lost 7 bases, with 15 bases spanning the gap. This CDR3 is built from 14 residues.

The gene calls are TRBV6-2 or TRBV6-3 and TRBJ1-2, with unresolved D. This CDR3 is 11 amino acids long. V was cut by 2 bases and J by 8 bases, with 6 bases left in between. Per germline, CDR1 MNHEY and CDR2 SVGEGT. CDR3 in amino acids: CASSYRVGYTF. CDR3 DNA sequence: TGTGCCAGCAGTTACCGGGTCGGCTACACCTTC.

This chain uses TRBV19 with TRBJ1-5, with D maybe TRBD1 (5 bases). CDR3 length: 16 amino acids. CDR1 and CDR2 (germline): LNHDA, SQIVND (reference sequence). Trimming removed 2 bases at V and 5 bases at J, with 16 bases between. The CDR3 loop is CASSINQGRWDQPQHF. Written as DNA, the CDR3 is TGTGCCAGTAGTATAAATCAGGGCCGTTGGGATCAGCCCCAGCATTTT.

This clonotype is a singleton in its sample. The rearrangement links TRBV24-1 to TRBJ2-1, with 7 bases matching TRBD2. V lost 4 bases, J lost 5 bases, and 7 bases stayed unmatched. Germline lookup yields CDR1 KGHDR and CDR2 SFDVKD. This CDR3 region has 15 residues. The CDR3 spells CATSDGGSIDNEQFF. Written as DNA, the CDR3 is TGTGCCACCAGTGACGGGGGGAGTATCGACAATGAGCAGTTCTTC.

Many counts were recorded for this clonotype. V gene TRBV9 combines with J gene TRBJ2-5; 8 bases agree with TRBD1. This CDR3 spans 13 amino acids. Germline trimming cut 7 bases from V and 1 base from J; bases unmatched to any gene: 3. Germline-derived CDR1 and CDR2 are SGDLS and YYNGEE. Here the CDR3 DNA reads TGTGCCAGCGGACAGGGCATCCAAGAGACCCAGTACTTC. Amino acids: CASGQGIQETQYF.

The rearrangement joins TRBV20-1 to TRBJ1-2; perhaps TRBD1 as D (5 bases). CDR3 length: 13 residues. The V end lost 2 bases, the J end lost 6 bases, and 13 bases lay between the germline ends. Germline CDR1 reads DFQATT; CDR2 reads SNEGSKA (reference sequence). The CDR3 bases are TGCAGTGCTAGAAAGACAGCGGGGCATGGCTACACCTTC. It yields the protein CSARKTAGHGYTF.

This sequence joins TRBV10-3 and TRBJ1-4; tentatively, D is TRBD1 (6 bases). Trimming cost V 2 bases and J 8 bases, with 12 bases left between them. This CDR3 is built from 14 residues. CDR1 and CDR2 from the germline V gene are ENHRY and SYGVKD. CDR3 nucleotides: TGTGCCATCAGTGAGACAGGACAGCGAGAAAAACTGTTTTTT. This gives the protein CAISETGQREKLFF.

Remarks on this clonotype: A much larger clonotype is one base distant, so this may be a read error. The chain links TRBV5-6 to TRBJ2-4; weak D call: TRBD1 (6 bases). Germline loops: CDR1 SGHDT, CDR2 YYEEEE. The CDR3 covers 12 residues. V lost 3 bases and J lost 6, with 7 bases in between. In DNA, the CDR3 is TGTGCCAGCAGCTGGGGGCGAAACATTCAGTACTTC. This translates into CASSWGRNIQYF.

The table lists this clonotype with a count of one. J is TRBJ2-1 and V is TRBV20-1, with D possibly matching TRBD2 (6 bases). The CDR3 covers 14 residues. V lost 4 bases and J lost 5, with 15 bases in between. CDR1 is DFQATT, CDR2 SNEGSKA, per germline (reference sequence). CDR3 DNA sequence: TGCAGTGCTATGGGCGGGATGGGAAACAATGAGCAGTTCTTC. As protein: CSAMGGMGNNEQFF.

There are many counts of this clonotype. This chain links TRBV5-1 with TRBJ2-5, with D perhaps matching TRBD1 (6 bases). V shed 3 bases and J shed 3 bases, with 9 bases lying between them. Germline V gene sequence: CDR1 SGHRS, CDR2 YFSETQ. This CDR3 region has 13 residues. CDR3 nucleotide sequence: TGCGCCAGCAGCTCCGACAGGAAAGAGACCCAGTACTTC. Its translation: CASSSDRKETQYF.

This clonotype was recorded at least ten times. The CDR3 spells CASSLSQRTDTQYF. The DNA for the CDR3 is TGCGCCAGCAGCTTAAGTCAGCGCACAGATACGCAGTATTTT. The chain is built from TRBV5-1 and TRBJ2-3; D uncertain. The CDR3 is made up of 14 amino acids. In germline, CDR1 is SGHRS, CDR2 YFSETQ. With 2 bases removed from V and 1 base from J, the gap between germline ends came to 8 bases.

At least ten counts were recorded for this clonotype. The genes are TRBV12-3 or TRBV12-4 and TRBJ2-4, with D possibly matching TRBD2 (6 bases). Deletions cut 5 bases from V and 2 bases from J, with 22 bases between. The CDR3 consists of 18 residues. This CDR3 reads CASSHMAGGDGTKNIQYF. As DNA, the CDR3 is TGTGCCAGCAGTCATATGGCGGGCGGGGACGGGACCAAAAACATTCAGTACTTC.

This clonotype was found many times. CDR3 protein: CASSGTSGVEQFF. The CDR3 nucleotides are TGTGCCAGCAGTGGGACTAGCGGGGTTGAGCAGTTCTTC. The rearrangement uses TRBV6-1 and TRBJ2-1; 12 nucleotides line up with TRBD2. Germline CDR1 MNHNS, CDR2 SASEGT. The CDR3 length is 13 residues. V lost 4 bases and J lost 9; bases outside the gene matches: 1.

This clonotype was counted at least ten times. This chain uses TRBV5-1 with TRBJ2-3; the match to TRBD2 covers 15 bases. Germline CDR1 reads SGHRS; CDR2 reads YFSETQ. CDR3 length: 15 amino acids. Germline trimming cut 4 bases from V and 11 bases from J; bases unmatched to any gene: 8. The CDR3 DNA follows: TGCGCCAGCAGCCCCCGGACTAGCGGGGGGGACCAGCAGTATTTT. This sequence encodes CASSPRTSGGDQQYF.

This clonotype appeared a few times. The rearrangement links TRBV28 to TRBJ1-6; TRBD1 is a possible D gene (5 bases). The ends were cut back, 2 bases at V and 0 bases at J, with 29 bases in the middle. CDR1 MDHEN and CDR2 SYDVKM come from the germline V gene. This CDR3 is built from 23 residues. CDR3 sequence reads: CASSLAFLGGAGRRSSYNSPLHF. The CDR3, as DNA: TGTGCCAGCAGTTTAGCGTTTCTGGGCGGGGCAGGGAGGAGAAGCTCCTATAATTCACCCCTCCACTTT. Complete variable domain (other parts from reference TRBV28 and TRBJ1-6): DVKVTQSSRYLVKRTGEKVFLECVQDMDHENMFWYRQDPGLGLRLIYFSYDVKMKEKGDIPEGYSVSREKKERFSLILESASTNQTSMYLCASSLAFLGGAGRRSSYNSPLHFGNGTRLTVT.

J is TRBJ1-5 and V is TRBV20-1, with TRBD1 matching 7 bases. The V segment lost 3 bases and the J segment 5 bases; nucleotides outside the gene matches: 4. The germline V gene has CDR1 DFQATT and CDR2 SNEGSKA (reference sequence). The CDR3 length is 13 residues. As DNA, the CDR3 is TGCAGTGCTAGTAGGGGGCAGCATCAGCCCCAGCATTTT. This translates into CSASRGQHQPQHF.

On this clonotype: A much bigger clone sits one base away, suggesting this may be a read error. The CDR3 sequence is CASSLETTSSQNYGYTF. The DNA for the CDR3 is TGCGCCAGCAGCTTGGAGACAACTAGCAGTCAAAACTATGGCTACACCTTC. J is TRBJ1-2 and V is TRBV5-1; no definite D call. The CDR3 spans 17 residues. Looked up from germline, CDR1 is SGHRS and CDR2 is YFSETQ. V was cut by 0 bases and J by 2 bases, with 17 bases left in between.